Below are 29 T cell receptor beta chains sequenced from a single sample in a study of blood T cell repertoires in COVID-19. Clones were read by immunoSEQ multiplex PCR, and TCRdb kept only the in-frame ones, dropping some. The sample gives hundreds of thousands of clones, approximately 90% of which show up once; over 9.5% is in the top ten. Sample: peripheral blood. Source of these receptors: a woman aged 45-59 years with COVID-19, enrolled during active disease.

This chain links TRBV6-5 with TRBJ1-5, with D possibly TRBD1 on 5 matching bases. CDR1 MNHEY and CDR2 SVGAGI come from the germline V gene. The V gene lost 6 bases and the J gene lost 5 bases, with 14 bases spanning the gap. The CDR3 covers 14 residues. CDR3 loop: CASSREGGYQPQHF. In DNA, the CDR3 is TGTGCCAGCAGCAGGGAGGGAGGGTATCAGCCCCAGCATTTT.

V usage is TRBV11-2 and J usage is TRBJ2-7; D not certain. The V end was cut by 3 bases, the J end by 3 bases, with 15 bases between. Germline CDR1 reads SGHAT; CDR2 reads FQNNGV. CDR3 size: 15 residues. CDR3 DNA: TGTGCCAGCAGCTTTACATCCGCCAGATACTACGAGCAGTACTTC. Translation gives CASSFTSARYYEQYF.

The rearrangement uses TRBV4-2 and TRBJ2-1, with 7 bases identical to TRBD1. CDR3 length: 15 residues. Per the germline V gene, CDR1 is LGHNA and CDR2 is YNFKEQ. V shed 3 bases, J shed 2 bases, and the junction held 4 bases outside the gene matches. This chain's CDR3 is CASSQRQGTYNEQFF. In nucleotides, the CDR3 is TGTGCCAGCAGCCAGAGACAGGGCACCTACAATGAGCAGTTCTTC.

V gene TRBV5-4 combines with J gene TRBJ2-5; 9 positions agree with TRBD2. Germline-derived CDR1 and CDR2 are SGHNT and YYREEE (reference sequence). V dropped 1 base and J dropped 3; count of bases not matched to a gene: 4. This CDR3 spans 15 amino acids. The CDR3 sequence: CASSLLIAGEETQYF. DNA for the CDR3: TGTGCCAGCAGCTTGTTGATAGCGGGGGAAGAGACCCAGTACTTC.

The rearrangement joins TRBV20-1 to TRBJ2-7; 9 bases agree with TRBD2. The CDR3 runs to 14 residues. V shed 3 bases and J 3 bases; nucleotides not matched to a gene: 6. The germline CDR1 and CDR2 sequences are DFQATT and SNEGSKA (reference sequence). The CDR3, as DNA: TGCAGTGCTAGTGCTAGCGGGGCCGACTACGAGCAGTACTTC. Residues: CSASASGADYEQYF.

CDR3 bases: TGTGCCAGCACCCCCCGAGGGGGGGGAAGGGATACGCAGTATTTT. Translated, it gives CASTPRGGGRDTQYF. This chain joins TRBV5-6 and TRBJ2-3, with D perhaps matching TRBD2 (7 bases). The CDR3 sequence is 15 residues long. Germline CDR1 and CDR2: SGHDT and YYEEEE. Trimming stripped 6 bases from V and 6 bases from J, with 20 bases between.

The gene calls are TRBV21-1 and TRBJ1-5; no check of the table's D call, TRBD1, against the DNA was made. TRBV21-1 is given as a pseudogene. The CDR3 runs 16 residues. The chain's CDR3 is CASKDREPHSNQPQHF. CDR3 in DNA: TGTGCCAGCAAGGACAGGGAACCTCATAGCAATCAGCCCCAGCATTTT.

The V gene is TRBV9, the J gene TRBJ2-2, with D possibly matching TRBD1 (6 bases). The CDR3 has 13 residues. Trimming left V 4 bases short and J 4 bases short, with 8 bases between. Germline V CDR1 and CDR2: SGDLS, YYNGEE. Here the CDR3 DNA reads TGTGCCAGCAGCATACAGGGCACCGGGGAGCTGTTTTTT. This codes for CASSIQGTGELFF.

V is TRBV3-1 (or the pseudogene TRBV3-2) and J is TRBJ2-1, with D possibly matching TRBD1 (5 bases). The CDR3 loop spans 14 amino acids. Germline V gene sequence: CDR1 LGHDT, CDR2 YNNKEL (reference sequence). V lost 2 bases, J lost 10 bases, and 15 bases lay in between. The CDR3 coding sequence is TGTGCCAGCAGCCAAAAAGCTCTCTGGACAGAGCAGTTCTTC. This gives the protein CASSQKALWTEQFF.

V gene TRBV29-1 combines with J gene TRBJ1-5; D not certain. Germline V CDR1 and CDR2: SQVTM, ANQGSEA. Trimming pared 7 bases from V and 1 base from J, leaving 11 bases between. The length of the CDR3 is 13 residues. The CDR3 region is CSAYFGSNQPQHF. The CDR3 bases are TGCAGCGCATACTTCGGGAGCAATCAGCCCCAGCATTTT.

The chain joins TRBV4-1 to TRBJ2-1; weak D call: TRBD1 (6 bases). The germline V gene encodes CDR1 MGHRA and CDR2 YSYEKL. The germline V and J ends were trimmed by 2 bases and 0 bases, with 11 bases remaining between them. The CDR3 runs to 16 residues. The CDR3 DNA sequence: TGCGCCAGCAGCCAAAGACAGGACAGCTCCTACAATGAGCAGTTCTTC. Amino acids: CASSQRQDSSYNEQFF.

This clone has just one count. The genes are TRBV19 and TRBJ1-5; D not certain. The germline V gene has CDR1 LNHDA and CDR2 SQIVND (reference sequence). The CDR3 contains 13 residues. Trimming took 5 bases from V and 11 from J, leaving 16 bases between them. CDR3 protein: CASSDFDLSAQHF. Written as DNA, the CDR3 is TGTGCCAGTAGTGATTTTGATCTCAGCGCCCAGCATTTT.

V gene TRBV7-9 combines with J gene TRBJ1-1; D possibly corresponds to TRBD1 (5 bases). V was pared by 6 bases and J by 0 bases, with 17 bases between. CDR3 size: 16 residues. Per the germline V gene, CDR1 is SEHNR and CDR2 is FQNEAQ (reference sequence). In DNA form, the CDR3 reads TGTGCCAGCAGGTACCCGGAGGGGAAAGTGAACACTGAAGCTTTCTTT. Translation: CASRYPEGKVNTEAFF. Filled out from reference TRBV7-9 and TRBJ1-1, the complete variable domain reads DTGVSQNPRHKITKRGQNVTFRCDPISEHNRLYWYRQTLGQGPEFLTYFQNEAQLEKSRLLSDRFSAERPKGSFSTLEIQRTEQGDSAMYLCASRYPEGKVNTEAFFGQGTRLTVV.

The V call is TRBV6-5, the J call TRBJ2-3; weak D call: TRBD1 (6 bases). V dropped 5 bases and J dropped 1 base, with 10 bases sitting between them. Germline V gives CDR1 MNHEY, CDR2 SVGAGI. The CDR3 covers 14 residues. In DNA form, the CDR3 reads TGTGCCAGCAGTCTTCGACAGGGCACAGATACGCAGTATTTT. Protein product: CASSLRQGTDTQYF.

The chain uses TRBV6-5 and TRBJ2-6; tentatively, D is TRBD1 (5 bases). Trimming left V 6 bases short and J 2 bases short, with 11 bases between. CDR3 size: 15 residues. CDR1 and CDR2 (germline): MNHEY, SVGAGI. The CDR3 loop reads CASRRRVTGANVLTF. The CDR3 DNA reads as TGTGCCAGCAGACGCAGGGTAACTGGGGCCAACGTCCTGACTTTC.

V usage is TRBV28 and J usage is TRBJ1-3, with TRBD1 matching 7 bases. The CDR3 consists of 15 residues. Germline assignment: CDR1 MDHEN and CDR2 SYDVKM. The J segment lost 0 bases and the V segment lost 8 bases, leaving 7 bases of the junction unmatched. The CDR3 region is CASRGQDYSGNTIYF. The CDR3 DNA reads TGTGCCAGCCGAGGACAGGACTACTCTGGAAACACCATATATTTT. The variable domain in full, completed from reference TRBV28 and TRBJ1-3, reads DVKVTQSSRYLVKRTGEKVFLECVQDMDHENMFWYRQDPGLGLRLIYFSYDVKMKEKGDIPEGYSVSREKKERFSLILESASTNQTSMYLCASRGQDYSGNTIYFGEGSWLTVV.

Concerning this clone: In the same sample, other DNA sequences code for this CDR3. V is TRBV5-1 and J is TRBJ2-5; D uncertain. CDR3 length: 11 amino acids. The germline V gene encodes CDR1 SGHRS and CDR2 YFSETQ. V lost 3 bases and J lost 2, with 2 bases in between. The CDR3 here is CASSSQETQYF. The CDR3 nucleotides are TGCGCCAGCAGCTCGCAAGAGACCCAGTACTTC.

This clone was observed a single time. The chain links TRBV5-1 to TRBJ2-2; D might be TRBD1 (7 bases). There are 16 residues in the CDR3. Trimming took 4 bases from V and 0 from J, leaving 13 bases between them. CDR1 SGHRS and CDR2 YFSETQ come from the germline V gene. CDR3 sequence reads: CASSRRGTANTGELFF. The DNA for the CDR3 is TGCGCCAGCAGCCGGAGGGGGACAGCGAACACCGGGGAGCTGTTTTTT. The full variable domain, its missing parts supplied by reference TRBV5-1 and TRBJ2-2, is KAGVTQTPRYLIKTRGQQVTLSCSPISGHRSVSWYQQTPGQGLQFLFEYFSETQRNKGNFPGRFSGRQFSNSRSEMNVSTLELGDSALYLCASSRRGTANTGELFFGEGSRLTVL.

V gene TRBV7-3 combines with J gene TRBJ2-3, with D perhaps TRBD1 (6 bases). Germline assignment: CDR1 SGHTA and CDR2 FQGTGA. V lost 2 bases to trimming and J lost 6 bases, with 9 bases between them. This CDR3 is built from 13 residues. The CDR3 region has the DNA TGTGCCAGCAGCTTACCCACAGGGGATACGCAGTATTTT. Its translation is CASSLPTGDTQYF.

The genes are TRBV11-2 and TRBJ2-6; D gene unclear. The germline V gene has CDR1 SGHAT and CDR2 FQNNGV. Trimming took 8 bases from V and 0 from J, leaving 5 bases between them. The CDR3 is 13 residues long. CDR3: CASSFSGANVLTF. The CDR3, as DNA: TGTGCCAGCTCATTCTCTGGGGCCAACGTCCTGACTTTC.

The chain has TRBV5-8 and TRBJ1-5; D is ambiguous. The CDR3 contains 14 residues. V shed 1 base and J shed 3 bases, with 8 bases lying between them. In germline, CDR1 is SGHTS, CDR2 YDEGEE. CDR3 sequence (DNA): TGTGCCAGCAGCTTGTGGGCCGTCAATCAGCCCCAGCATTTT. It codes for CASSLWAVNQPQHF.

The rearrangement joins TRBV19 to TRBJ1-6; D is unclear. CDR3 length: 15 residues. With 8 bases removed from V and 3 bases from J, the gap between germline ends came to 14 bases. CDR1 is LNHDA and CDR2 is SQIVND in the germline V gene (reference sequence). This CDR3 reads CASSVVASYNSPLHF. CDR3 DNA sequence: TGTGCCAGTTCCGTGGTAGCGAGCTATAATTCACCCCTCCACTTT.

This chain uses TRBV5-8 with TRBJ1-4; maybe TRBD1 (6 bases). V was clipped by 2 bases and J by 2 bases, with 25 bases between them. The V gene's germline CDR1 is SGHTS and CDR2 YDEGEE. The CDR3 sequence is 20 residues long. CDR3 amino acids: CASSFDYRTADFRTNEKLFF. Written as DNA, the CDR3 is TGTGCCAGCAGCTTTGATTATAGGACAGCGGATTTTCGGACTAATGAAAAACTGTTTTTT.

This chain joins TRBV9 and TRBJ1-2; D not resolved. The length of the CDR3 is 17 residues. V lost 0 bases and J lost 4, with 19 bases in between. The germline V gene has CDR1 SGDLS and CDR2 YYNGEE. The CDR3: CASSVVAGLSLGYGYTF. CDR3 nucleotides: TGTGCCAGCAGCGTAGTGGCTGGACTTTCCTTGGGCTATGGCTACACCTTC.

This clone has more than one count but fewer than ten. DNA for the CDR3: TGTGCCAGCAGTGGAGACCTTTTACACGGGTATAATTCACCCCTCCACTTT. Protein product: CASSGDLLHGYNSPLHF. The V call is TRBV6-1, the J call TRBJ1-6; no clear D gene. Trimming left V 4 bases short and J 4 bases short, with 17 bases between. The CDR3 sequence is 17 residues long. From germline, CDR1 is MNHNS and CDR2 SASEGT.

The chain combines TRBV20-1 with TRBJ1-4; unclear D gene. The germline V gene has CDR1 DFQATT and CDR2 SNEGSKA (reference sequence). The CDR3 sequence is 13 residues long. Deletions cut 3 bases from V and 7 bases from J, with 12 bases between. CDR3 bases: TGCAGTGCTAGTCCTATCGGGGTTGAAAAACTGTTTTTT. This gives the protein CSASPIGVEKLFF.

The chain has TRBV28 and TRBJ2-1; 8 bases agree with TRBD1. The CDR3 is 13 residues long. With V trimmed by 9 bases and J by 1 base, 2 bases remained unmatched. Looked up from germline, CDR1 is MDHEN and CDR2 is SYDVKM. CDR3 residues: CASRQGSYNEQFF. The CDR3 DNA follows: TGTGCCAGTCGACAGGGGTCCTACAATGAGCAGTTCTTC. Full variable domain (outside the CDR3, taken from reference TRBV28 and TRBJ2-1): DVKVTQSSRYLVKRTGEKVFLECVQDMDHENMFWYRQDPGLGLRLIYFSYDVKMKEKGDIPEGYSVSREKKERFSLILESASTNQTSMYLCASRQGSYNEQFFGPGTRLTVL.

The rearrangement links TRBV2 to TRBJ2-1, with 8 bases fitting TRBD2. The CDR3 has 13 residues. Germline V gives CDR1 SNHLY, CDR2 FYNNEI. CDR3 amino acids: CVLRRGANNEQFF. CDR3 sequence (DNA): TGTGTTTTAAGGCGGGGGGCAAACAATGAGCAGTTCTTC.

The chain employs TRBV27 and TRBJ1-1; D call uncertain. Trimming stripped 6 bases from V and 1 base from J, with 18 bases between. This CDR3 is built from 16 residues. From germline, CDR1 is MNHEY and CDR2 SMNVEV (reference sequence). Written as DNA, the CDR3 is TGTGCCAGCAGGGCTGCGGATTGGCTAAAGAACACTGAAGCTTTCTTT. It specifies CASRAADWLKNTEAFF.